The rows below give T cell receptor beta chains drawn from one sample of a study of CD4+ T cells in melanoma. TCRdb keeps only in-frame clones here, not all; method: immunoSEQ multiplex PCR. The data hold 15,000 to 20,000 clones, with roughly 80% observed a single time. Sequencing used cells from a culture (not recorded whether cultured in vitro). These receptors were taken from a human donor with melanoma. Each CDR3 is given with its conserved first and last residue. D genes are given only for firm matches. Clone sizes are given selectively: once, few, many, or a class where the clone is expanded.

D gene: NA
J gene: TRBJ2-7
clone size: NA
V gene: TRBV6-1
CDR3 protein: CASSAGYSYEQYF
CDR3 DNA: TGTGCCAGCAGTGCGGGTTACTCCTACGAGCAGTACTTC

D gene: TRBD2
J gene: TRBJ2-7
clone size: NA
V gene: TRBV11-2
CDR3 protein: CASSRTTSGGYEQYF
CDR3 DNA: TGTGCCAGCAGCCGTACGACTAGCGGGGGCTACGAGCAGTACTTC

D gene: NA
J gene: TRBJ1-2
clone size: NA
V gene: TRBV5-4
CDR3 protein: CASSSTRTANYGYTF
CDR3 DNA: TGTGCCAGCAGCTCCACAAGGACAGCTAACTATGGCTACACCTTC

D gene: NA
J gene: TRBJ2-5
clone size: NA
V gene: TRBV10-2
CDR3 protein: CASSVRVGETQYF
CDR3 DNA: TGCGCCAGCAGTGTTCGGGTGGGAGAGACCCAGTACTTC

D gene: NA
J gene: TRBJ1-3
clone size: NA
V gene: TRBV6-1
CDR3 protein: CASTLIPTSGNTIYF
CDR3 DNA: TGTGCCAGCACCCTGATCCCAACCTCTGGAAACACCATATATTTT

D gene: NA
J gene: TRBJ2-2
clone size: NA
V gene: TRBV7-3
CDR3 protein: CASSSIGTGELFF
CDR3 DNA: TGTGCCAGCAGCTCCATCGGGACCGGGGAGCTGTTTTTT

D gene: NA
J gene: TRBJ2-5
clone size: NA
V gene: TRBV2
CDR3 protein: CASSVQGGETQYF
CDR3 DNA: TGTGCCAGCAGTGTGCAGGGTGGGGAGACCCAGTACTTC

D gene: NA
J gene: TRBJ2-2
clone size: NA
V gene: TRBV2
CDR3 protein: CASRGAGELFF
CDR3 DNA: TGTGCCAGCAGGGGGGCCGGGGAGCTGTTTTTT

D gene: NA
J gene: TRBJ1-1
clone size: once
V gene: TRBV6-1
CDR3 protein: CASPNIRITEAFF
CDR3 DNA: TGTGCCAGCCCGAACATCAGGATCACTGAAGCTTTCTTT

D gene: NA
J gene: TRBJ2-3
clone size: NA
V gene: TRBV21-1
CDR3 protein: CASDKRTRGRADTQYF
CDR3 DNA: TGTGCCAGCGATAAGAGAACACGGGGGAGGGCAGATACGCAGTATTTT

D gene: NA
J gene: TRBJ1-4
clone size: few
V gene: TRBV21-1
CDR3 protein: CASSRETGAPATNEKLFF
CDR3 DNA: TGTGCCAGCAGCCGAGAGACAGGGGCCCCTGCAACTAATGAAAAACTGTTTTTT

D gene: TRBD1
J gene: TRBJ1-4
clone size: NA
V gene: TRBV4-1
CDR3 protein: CASSQDGTGTTNEKLFF
CDR3 DNA: TGCGCCAGCAGCCAAGACGGGACAGGGACAACTAATGAAAAACTGTTTTTT

D gene: NA
J gene: TRBJ2-3
clone size: few
V gene: TRBV2
CDR3 protein: CASSETSTDTQYF
CDR3 DNA: TGTGCCAGCAGTGAAACTTCCACAGATACGCAGTATTTT

D gene: NA
J gene: TRBJ2-5
clone size: NA
V gene: TRBV4-1
CDR3 protein: CASSQASLRVAQYF
CDR3 DNA: TGCGCCAGCAGCCAAGCAAGCCTTCGGGTGGCCCAGTACTTC

D gene: NA
J gene: TRBJ2-5
clone size: NA
V gene: TRBV5-1
CDR3 protein: CASSLGGSPETQYF
CDR3 DNA: TGCGCCAGCAGCTTGGGGGGGAGCCCGGAGACCCAGTACTTC

D gene: NA
J gene: TRBJ1-2
clone size: NA
V gene: TRBV5-4
CDR3 protein: CASSLAVDGRYGYTF
CDR3 DNA: TGTGCCAGCAGCTTGGCCGTTGACGGGAGGTATGGCTACACCTTC

D gene: NA
J gene: TRBJ2-7
clone size: NA
V gene: TRBV7-9
CDR3 protein: CASSPRVAGEQYF
CDR3 DNA: TGTGCCAGCAGCCCCCGGGTAGCAGGGGAGCAGTACTTC